Sequencing of this TCR beta chain was carried out in a study of shared clonotypes between healthy human individuals. Study-wide background: A donor's plate count was three for CD4 naive and three for CD4 memory; CD8 naive had two and CD8 memory one. Study outcomes and limitations: It was anticipated that sequencing depth would influence how many clonotypes donors shared. Limited genetic and exposure-history diversity came from having few donors.

Assay execution proceeded at the deep level. Sequencing used immunoSEQ multiplex PCR; TCRdb keeps in-frame clones, though not all of them. The sample consists of approximately 240,000 clones, approximately 65% of them appearing once. V lost 0 bases to trimming and J lost 2 bases, with 11 bases between them. This CDR3 is 16 amino acids long. CDR1 and CDR2 from the germline V gene are SGHNT and YYREEE (reference sequence). As regards this clone: Its antigen is unknown.

Source material: memory CD4+ T cells sorted from blood. The subset: CD45RA-negative fraction. This clonotype originated in a man aged 25-45 years in good health. The chain links TRBV5-4 to TRBJ2-2; TRBD1 might be the D (5 bases). CDR3 coding DNA: TGTGCCAGCAGCTTGGACCCCAGGGTTAACACCGGGGAGCTGTTTTTT. Protein: CASSLDPRVNTGELFF.